This T cell receptor beta chain was retrieved from a study of T cell responses to AZD1222 COVID-19 vaccine. The CDR3 has 17 amino acids. Germline CDR1 LGHNA, CDR2 YNFKEQ. V lost 0 bases, J lost 7 bases, and 19 bases lay in between. Data came from immunoSEQ multiplex PCR; TCRdb stores just in-frame clones and leaves some out. This sample has tens of thousands of clones, with roughly 85% found just once. The clonotype comes from an adult who received the AZD1222 COVID-19 vaccine. The chain links TRBV4-2 to TRBJ2-1; D is possibly TRBD2 (8 bases). This specimen was peripheral blood, taken 28 days after the second AZD1222 dose. CDR3 loop: CASSQDAGTRGLNEQFF. CDR3 in DNA: TGTGCCAGCAGCCAAGACGCCGGGACTAGGGGGCTAAATGAGCAGTTCTTC.